This TCR beta chain was profiled in a study of T-cell memory formation after mild COVID-19. Study information: Clusters were largely donor specific.

TCRdb itself ran the 5' RACE reads through MiXCR, one entry per CDR3 protein. The sample includes about 410,000 distinct CDR3 sequences, roughly 18% of them seen just once. This clonotype was observed a few times. This sequence was found in a man aged 18 to 30 who had mild COVID-19 (a few samples of this study predate the infection). Cell type and time point are not known. The sequencing input was PBMCs or a T cell subset sorted from them (not recorded which).

CDR3 bases: TGTGCCAGCAGTTTTCGGCGGGGGGGCGAGCAGTACGTC. It specifies CASSFRRGGEQYV. The genes are TRBV27 and TRBJ2-7; 9 bases fit TRBD2. The CDR3 spans 13 residues. After removal of 3 bases from V and 6 bases from J, the junction contained 3 bases not matched to a gene. Germline CDR1 is MNHEY and CDR2 is SMNVEV (reference sequence).